This is a list of T cell receptor beta chains from one sample in a study of Ad26.COV2.S vaccination and SARS-CoV-2 variants. Assay used: immunoSEQ multiplex PCR; TCRdb lists only in-frame clones, some missing. The sample shows some 460,000 clones, 80% to 90% of them seen only once. This material consisted of peripheral blood, taken in a trial of Ad26.COV2.S vaccine versus placebo. All receptors derive from a person between 18 and 65 years old who received the Ad26.COV2.S COVID-19 vaccine or a placebo. Each CDR3 is given without its conserved first and last residue. Fields, in order: J gene, V gene, CDR3 protein.

TRBJ2-3 | TRBV19 | ASSIFGTGGQDTQY
TRBJ2-2 | TRBV29-1 | SAKGSGELF
TRBJ2-2 | TRBV29-1 | SVVLAGGSNTGELF
TRBJ1-4 | TRBV7-9 | ASSFMGRRGRDEKLF
TRBJ1-1 | TRBV19 | ASSTVGLTGNSTEAF
TRBJ2-7 | TRBV3-1/TRBV3-2 | ASSQYSGAYEQY
TRBJ1-2 | TRBV5-1 | ASSLSQGGYT
TRBJ2-3 | TRBV27 | ASSPRTADTQY
TRBJ1-2 | TRBV5-1 | ASSLVGAPGGYT
TRBJ2-7 | TRBV19 | ASRTGTGSYEQY
TRBJ2-1 | TRBV6-2/TRBV6-3 | ASSYSMGQGMYEQF
TRBJ2-5 | TRBV6-1 | ASSEGVRWYQETQY
TRBJ1-1 | TRBV6-6 | ASNGQGRPEAF
TRBJ2-1 | TRBV25-1 | ASSSRDEQF
TRBJ2-1 | TRBV2 | ASSGGLAGDEQF
TRBJ2-5 | TRBV7-3 | ASSPGGVGETQY
TRBJ1-1 | TRBV11-2 | ASSLFQGGSNKPEAF
TRBJ1-2 | TRBV3-1/TRBV3-2 | ASSQVEGYYT
TRBJ1-4 | TRBV2 | ASSEWGTTNEKLF
TRBJ1-5 | TRBV15 | ATSRDWGDNQPQH
TRBJ2-1 | TRBV28 | ASSLGLAGGLGF
TRBJ1-6 | TRBV30 | AWMDDKGSPLH
TRBJ2-2 | TRBV30 | AWSRTVLTGELF
TRBJ1-3 | TRBV7-9 | ASSLRGDGNTIY
TRBJ1-1 | TRBV7-6 | ASSLTRGARAEAF
TRBJ2-1 | TRBV7-3 | ASSLSPGAYNEQF
TRBJ1-5 | TRBV27 | ASSLDLGQPQH
TRBJ2-7 | TRBV30 | AWTGDSGYSYEQY
TRBJ2-5 | TRBV7-8 | ASSLALAAQETQY
TRBJ1-1 | TRBV9 | ASSLRDRDFPEAF
TRBJ2-1 | TRBV25-1 | ASRGGEHEQF
TRBJ1-2 | TRBV5-6 | ASSFVQNYGYT
TRBJ2-3 | TRBV9 | ASSVEARGSSTDTQY
TRBJ1-2 | TRBV20-1 | SAHRGRGYT
TRBJ2-2 | TRBV18 | ASSPGLAINTGELF
TRBJ1-3 | TRBV27 | ASRDISYRNTIY
TRBJ1-2 | TRBV2 | ASSVTGPNYGYT
TRBJ2-7 | TRBV15 | ATSSLGPSQQY
TRBJ2-7 | TRBV4-1 | ASSQDPSGIYEQY
TRBJ2-7 | TRBV6-6 | ASSLNGLSAYEQY
TRBJ1-5 | TRBV11-2 | ASSLTTGGEQPQH
TRBJ2-3 | TRBV9 | ASSVAGQSTDTQY
TRBJ2-7 | TRBV24-1 | ATSDPGSNRDRTYEQY
TRBJ2-2 | TRBV7-9 | ASSLPGNSIYTGELF
TRBJ1-4 | TRBV19 | ASSLMAGEKLF